The sequence of this T cell receptor (beta chain) was determined in a study of T-cell memory formation after mild COVID-19. TCRdb re-called the 5' RACE reads through MiXCR, storing one row per CDR3 protein. The sample lists around 250,000 distinct CDR3 sequences; approximately 9% were seen once. CDR1 is SEHNR, CDR2 FQNEAQ, per germline (reference sequence). The CDR3 length is 16 residues. V lost 6 bases to trimming and J lost 3 bases; unmatched junction nucleotides: 9. The chain employs TRBV7-9 and TRBJ2-5, with TRBD2 matching over 11 bases. The clonotype was recovered from a man younger than 35 who had mild COVID-19 (a few samples of this study predate the infection). Cell type and time point are not known. Sequencing was done on a sample of PBMCs or a T cell subset sorted from them (not recorded which). This CDR3 is CASRPLAGGREETQYF. CDR3 nucleotide sequence: TGTGCCAGCAGGCCCCTAGCGGGGGGACGAGAAGAGACCCAGTACTTC.